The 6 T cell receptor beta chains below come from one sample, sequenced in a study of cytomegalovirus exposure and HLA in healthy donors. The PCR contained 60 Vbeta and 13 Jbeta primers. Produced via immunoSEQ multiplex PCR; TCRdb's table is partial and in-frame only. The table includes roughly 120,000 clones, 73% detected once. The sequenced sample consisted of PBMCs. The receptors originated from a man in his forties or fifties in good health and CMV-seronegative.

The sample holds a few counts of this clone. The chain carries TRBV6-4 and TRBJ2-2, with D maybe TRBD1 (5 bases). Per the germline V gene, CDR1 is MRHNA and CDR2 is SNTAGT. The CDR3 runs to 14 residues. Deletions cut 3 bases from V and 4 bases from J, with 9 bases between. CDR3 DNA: TGTGCCAGCAGTGAAGGGGATGTCACCGGGGAGCTGTTTTTT. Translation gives CASSEGDVTGELFF.

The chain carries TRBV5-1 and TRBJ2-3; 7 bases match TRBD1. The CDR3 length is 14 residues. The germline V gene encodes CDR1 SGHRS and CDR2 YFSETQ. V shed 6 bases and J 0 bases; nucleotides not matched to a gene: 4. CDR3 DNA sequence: TGCGCCAGCACCCGACAGGGAAGCACAGATACGCAGTATTTT. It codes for CASTRQGSTDTQYF. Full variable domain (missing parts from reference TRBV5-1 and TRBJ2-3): KAGVTQTPRYLIKTRGQQVTLSCSPISGHRSVSWYQQTPGQGLQFLFEYFSETQRNKGNFPGRFSGRQFSNSRSEMNVSTLELGDSALYLCASTRQGSTDTQYFGPGTRLTVL.

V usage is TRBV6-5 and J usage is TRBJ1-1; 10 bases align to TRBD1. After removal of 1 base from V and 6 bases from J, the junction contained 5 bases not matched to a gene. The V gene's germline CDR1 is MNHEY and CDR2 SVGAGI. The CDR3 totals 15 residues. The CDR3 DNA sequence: TGTGCCAGCAGTTACTTAGACAGGGGGCTAGCTGAAGCTTTCTTT. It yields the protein CASSYLDRGLAEAFF.

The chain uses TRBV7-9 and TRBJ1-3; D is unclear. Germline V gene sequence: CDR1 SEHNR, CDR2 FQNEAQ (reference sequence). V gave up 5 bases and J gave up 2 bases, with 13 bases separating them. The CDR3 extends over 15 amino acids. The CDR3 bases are TGTGCCAGCAGCCCCAGTACTAGGGCTGGAAACACCATATATTTT. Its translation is CASSPSTRAGNTIYF.

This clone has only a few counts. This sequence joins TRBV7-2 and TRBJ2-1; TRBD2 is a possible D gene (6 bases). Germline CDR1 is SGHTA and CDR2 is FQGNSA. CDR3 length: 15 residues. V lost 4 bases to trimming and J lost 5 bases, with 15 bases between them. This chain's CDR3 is CASSSLRGGNNEQFF. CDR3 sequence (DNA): TGTGCCAGCAGCTCCCTCCGGGGCGGGAACAATGAGCAGTTCTTC.

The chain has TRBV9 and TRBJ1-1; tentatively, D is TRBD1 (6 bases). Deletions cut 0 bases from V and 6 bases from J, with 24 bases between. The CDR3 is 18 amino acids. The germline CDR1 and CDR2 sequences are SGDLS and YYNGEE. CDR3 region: CASSVADQGPLISPEAFF. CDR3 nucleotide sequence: TGTGCCAGCAGCGTAGCCGATCAGGGGCCCCTAATTAGCCCTGAAGCTTTCTTT.